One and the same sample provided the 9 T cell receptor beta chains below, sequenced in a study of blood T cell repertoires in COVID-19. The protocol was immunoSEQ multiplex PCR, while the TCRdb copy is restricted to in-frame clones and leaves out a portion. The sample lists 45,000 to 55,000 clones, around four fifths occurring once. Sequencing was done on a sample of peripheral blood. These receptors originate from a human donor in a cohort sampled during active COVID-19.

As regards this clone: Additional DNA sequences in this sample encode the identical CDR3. For the CDR3, the DNA is TGCGCCAGCAGCTTAGGACTAGTCGGGAGCACAGATACGCAGTATTTT. It codes for CASSLGLVGSTDTQYF. The chain recombines TRBV5-1 with TRBJ2-3; 7 positions agree with TRBD2. From germline, CDR1 is SGHRS and CDR2 YFSETQ. This CDR3 region has 16 residues. The junction had 6 bases not matched to a gene; V was cut back by 2 bases and J by 0 bases.

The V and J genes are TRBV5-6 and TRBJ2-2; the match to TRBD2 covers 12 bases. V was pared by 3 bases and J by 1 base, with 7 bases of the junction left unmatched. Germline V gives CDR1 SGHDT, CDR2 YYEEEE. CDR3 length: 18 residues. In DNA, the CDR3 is TGTGCCAGCAGCTATCGGACTAGCGGGGCCATGAACACCGGGGAGCTGTTTTTT. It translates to CASSYRTSGAMNTGELFF.

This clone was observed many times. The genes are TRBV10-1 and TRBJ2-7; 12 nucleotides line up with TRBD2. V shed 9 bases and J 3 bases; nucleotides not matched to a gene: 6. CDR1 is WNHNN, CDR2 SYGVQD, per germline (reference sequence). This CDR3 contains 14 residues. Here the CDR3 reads CARSGLAGYYEQYF. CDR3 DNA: TGCGCCAGATCCGGACTAGCGGGGTACTACGAGCAGTACTTC.

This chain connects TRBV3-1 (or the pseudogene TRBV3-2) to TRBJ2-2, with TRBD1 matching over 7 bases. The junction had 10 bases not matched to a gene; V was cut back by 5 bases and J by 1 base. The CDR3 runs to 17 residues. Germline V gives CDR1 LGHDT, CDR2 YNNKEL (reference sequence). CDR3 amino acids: CASSVDGQVGNTGELFF. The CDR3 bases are TGTGCCAGCAGCGTCGATGGACAGGTGGGGAACACCGGGGAGCTGTTTTTT.

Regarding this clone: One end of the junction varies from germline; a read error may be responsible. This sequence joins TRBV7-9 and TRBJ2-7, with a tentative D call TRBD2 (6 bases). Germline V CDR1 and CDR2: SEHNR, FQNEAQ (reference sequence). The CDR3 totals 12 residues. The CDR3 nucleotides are TGTGCCAGCAGCTCCGGTCTAGCGCCGGCCCTCTTC. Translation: CASSSGLAPALF.

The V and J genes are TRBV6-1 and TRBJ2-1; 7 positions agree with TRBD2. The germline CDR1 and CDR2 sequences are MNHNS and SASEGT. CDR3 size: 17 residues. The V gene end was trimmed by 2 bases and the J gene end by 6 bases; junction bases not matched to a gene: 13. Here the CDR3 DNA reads TGTGCCAGCAGTGAACAATGGGGGGGGAGGGTTTTCAATGAGCAGTTCTTC. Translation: CASSEQWGGRVFNEQFF.

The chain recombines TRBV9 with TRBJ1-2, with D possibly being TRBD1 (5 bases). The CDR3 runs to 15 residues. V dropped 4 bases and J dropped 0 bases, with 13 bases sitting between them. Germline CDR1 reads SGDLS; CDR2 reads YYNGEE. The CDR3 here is CASSPLDTANYGYTF. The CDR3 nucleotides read TGTGCCAGCAGCCCCCTGGACACAGCTAACTATGGCTACACCTTC.

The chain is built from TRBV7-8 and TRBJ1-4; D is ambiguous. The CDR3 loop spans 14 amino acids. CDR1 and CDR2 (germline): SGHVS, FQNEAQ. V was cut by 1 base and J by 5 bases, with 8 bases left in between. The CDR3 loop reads CASSLGTANEKLFF. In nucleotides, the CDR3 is TGTGCCAGCAGCTTAGGAACAGCAAATGAAAAACTGTTTTTT.

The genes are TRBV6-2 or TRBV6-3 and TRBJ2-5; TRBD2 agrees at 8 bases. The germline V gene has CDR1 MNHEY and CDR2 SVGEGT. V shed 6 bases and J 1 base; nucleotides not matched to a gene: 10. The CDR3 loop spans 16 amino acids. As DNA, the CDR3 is TGTGCCAGCAGCGCCTGGGATAGCGGGGCCCAAGAGACCCAGTACTTC. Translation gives CASSAWDSGAQETQYF.